This TCR beta chain was documented in a study of blood T cell repertoires in COVID-19. The V gene's germline CDR1 is SNHLY and CDR2 FYNNEI. The CDR3 has 14 residues. The J segment lost 6 bases and the V segment lost 5 bases, leaving 7 bases of the junction unmatched. The protocol was immunoSEQ multiplex PCR, while the TCRdb copy is restricted to in-frame clones and leaves out a portion. The sample contains 500,000 or so clones, about nine tenths of which appear only once. V is TRBV2 and J is TRBJ2-1; TRBD1 aligns across 7 bases. The sequenced sample consisted of PBMCs or T cells enriched from blood (not recorded which). This receptor was obtained from a woman aged 18-35 years who had recovered from COVID-19. The CDR3 DNA follows: TGTGCCAGCAGTCCTATACCAGGGGGCAATGAGCAGTTCTTC. This gives the protein CASSPIPGGNEQFF.